The 6 T cell receptor beta chains listed next were all sequenced from one sample in a study of T cell clones after liver transplantation. Profiling relied on immunoSEQ multiplex PCR, and the TCRdb table lists in-frame clones only, not all of them. This sample carries some 57,000 clones, 70% to 75% of them seen once, and the ten largest clones take over 8%. The sample in question was CD4+ T cells from blood, obtained at the 22-month timepoint. Receptors were obtained from a human patient who received a liver transplant. The graft donor may be the source of some T cells.

This chain connects TRBV7-8 to TRBJ1-6; D is uncertain. This CDR3 region has 16 residues. The V gene's germline CDR1 is SGHVS and CDR2 FQNEAQ. The germline V and J ends were trimmed by 1 base and 10 bases, with 17 bases remaining between them. The CDR3 spells CASSLEQLLVGSPLHF. CDR3 DNA: TGTGCCAGCAGCTTAGAACAGCTCTTAGTCGGGTCACCCCTCCACTTT.

This clone was observed a handful of times. This chain uses TRBV7-6 with TRBJ2-6; TRBD2 might be the D (5 bases). Germline V gene sequence: CDR1 SGHVS, CDR2 FNYEAQ. Trimming left V 3 bases short and J 2 bases short, with 8 bases between. The CDR3 length is 15 residues. The CDR3 loop reads CASSFPGTGANVLTF. CDR3 nucleotide sequence: TGTGCCAGCAGCTTCCCGGGGACTGGGGCCAACGTCCTGACTTTC. Supplemented by reference TRBV7-6 and TRBJ2-6, the full variable domain reads GAGVSQSPRYKVTKRGQDVALRCDPISGHVSLYWYRQALGQGPEFLTYFNYEAQQDKSGLPNDRFSAERPEGSISTLTIQRTEQRDSAMYRCASSFPGTGANVLTFGAGSRLTVL.

This chain links TRBV30 with TRBJ2-5, with D unclear. Germline V gives CDR1 GTSNPN, CDR2 SVGIG (reference sequence). This CDR3 has 13 amino acids. The V gene lost 0 bases and the J gene lost 5 bases, with 10 bases spanning the gap. The CDR3 region is CAWSVYSGETQYF. In nucleotides, the CDR3 is TGTGCCTGGAGTGTTTACAGTGGGGAGACCCAGTACTTC. The full variable domain, in which reference TRBV30 and TRBJ2-5 provide the parts outside the CDR3, is SQTIHQWPATLVQPVGSPLSLECTVEGTSNPNLYWYRQAAGRGLQLLFYSVGIGQISSEVPQNLSASRPQDRQFILSSKKLLLSDSGFYLCAWSVYSGETQYFGPGTRLLVL.

This clone was seen only a few times. The chain is built from TRBV5-8 and TRBJ1-4; D is unresolved. This CDR3 is built from 15 residues. With 0 bases removed from V and 7 bases from J, the gap between germline ends came to 13 bases. The germline CDR1 and CDR2 sequences are SGHTS and YDEGEE. The CDR3 DNA reads as TGTGCCAGCAGCTTGGAGCCTAGAAGAGGTGAAAAACTGTTTTTT. It is translated as CASSLEPRRGEKLFF. Based on the CDR3 plus reference TRBV5-8 and TRBJ1-4, the full variable domain is EAGVTQSPTHLIKTRGQQATLRCSPISGHTSVYWYQQALGLGLQFLLWYDEGEERNRGNFPPRFSGRQFPNYSSELNVNALELEDSALYLCASSLEPRRGEKLFFGSGTQLSVL.

CDR3 DNA sequence: TGTGCCAGTGGGGGGAGCAATCAGCCCCAGCATTTT. Protein sequence: CASGGSNQPQHF. This chain links TRBV28 with TRBJ1-5; a weak D match, TRBD1 (5 bases). V shed 9 bases and J shed 1 base, with 7 bases lying between them. This CDR3 region has 12 residues. In germline, CDR1 is MDHEN, CDR2 SYDVKM.

This clone has more than one count but fewer than ten. The genes are TRBV28 and TRBJ2-7; 9 nucleotides match TRBD2. The CDR3 is 12 amino acids. CDR1 and CDR2 (germline): MDHEN, SYDVKM. V trimming: 5 bases; J trimming: 7 bases; junction bases outside the gene matches: 3. The CDR3 loop reads CASSPSGREQYF. CDR3 coding DNA: TGTGCCAGCAGTCCCAGCGGGAGGGAGCAGTACTTC.